This T cell receptor beta chain was recorded in a study of breast tumors, draining lymph nodes, adjacent tissues. Overall study results and limits: Tumor and nontumor repertoires were significantly more similar in luminal-like than in basal-like breast cancer. Tumor T cell lymph node origin was a supported hypothesis, not proven. Tumor TCR diversity was below lymph nodes but above nontumor tissue.

The table lists this clonotype with many counts. Its specificity is not known. TCRdb processed the multiplex PCR reads anew with MiXCR; each CDR3 protein has one entry. The sample consists of around 290,000 distinct CDR3 sequences, more than 30% of them appearing once. Germline assignment: CDR1 SGHVS and CDR2 FNYEAQ. J was trimmed by 4 bases and V by 2 bases; bases with no gene match: 2. There are 16 residues in the CDR3. Samples came from axillary lymph nodes draining the breast cancer. The V gene is TRBV7-6, the J gene TRBJ2-2; 12 bases are a match to TRBD2. The receptor was derived from a female donor with breast cancer. Some clones in this sample may be carry-over from other donors' samples. Sequencing was carried out using axillary lymph node tissue. CDR3 sequence (DNA): TGTGCCAGCAGCTTACGACTAGCGGGAGCCACCGGGGAGCTGTTTTTT. Amino acids: CASSLRLAGATGELFF.